One sample yielded the 7 T cell receptor beta chains listed below, sequenced in a study of cytomegalovirus exposure and HLA in healthy donors. PCR amplification relied on 60 Vbeta primers (plus 13 Jbeta primers). Method: immunoSEQ multiplex PCR; TCRdb's copy keeps in-frame clones and lacks some. The sample lists 95,000 to 150,000 clones, over 60% occurring once. The sequenced sample was PBMCs. The source is a woman in her forties in good health and CMV-seropositive.

CDR3 bases: TGTGCCAGCAGCGTAGTGGTGGGAGGGAATGAGCAGTTCTTC. It is translated as CASSVVVGGNEQFF. The chain has TRBV9 and TRBJ2-1, with 7 bases fitting TRBD2. The CDR3 is 14 amino acids. CDR1 is SGDLS and CDR2 is YYNGEE in the germline V gene. With V trimmed by 0 bases and J by 7 bases, 4 bases remained unmatched.

The chain combines TRBV29-1 with TRBJ1-2, with 9 nucleotides matching TRBD1. The V and J ends lost 6 bases and 6 bases, in that order; junction bases with no gene match: 8. The CDR3 sequence is 13 residues long. Per the germline V gene, CDR1 is SQVTM and CDR2 is ANQGSEA. The CDR3 nucleotides read TGCAGCGTGAGTGACAGGGGGTTGCATGGCTACACCTTC. This translates into CSVSDRGLHGYTF.

This clone was picked up one time. The rearrangement joins TRBV10-3 to TRBJ1-2; 7 bases agree with TRBD1. Germline V lookup: CDR1 ENHRY, CDR2 SYGVKD. The trim removed 6 bases at V and 6 bases at J, leaving 13 bases unmatched. This CDR3 has 15 residues. The CDR3 loop reads CAIRRIDREGDGYTF. The CDR3 bases are TGTGCCATCAGGAGAATTGACAGGGAAGGCGATGGCTACACCTTC.

The chain joins TRBV7-3 to TRBJ2-3; TRBD1 matches 7 bases. Unmatched junction bases numbered 2, after V lost 5 bases and J lost 0 bases. The germline gives CDR1 SGHTA, CDR2 FQGTGA. This CDR3 is 14 amino acids long. The CDR3 spells CASSQTGSTDTQYF. In DNA form, the CDR3 reads TGTGCCAGCAGCCAGACAGGGAGCACAGATACGCAGTATTTT.

This clone was seen only a few times. The V and J genes are TRBV15 and TRBJ1-5; D is undetermined. The germline gives CDR1 LNHNV, CDR2 YYDKDF (reference sequence). This CDR3 contains 13 residues. The V and J ends lost 2 bases and 3 bases respectively, with 5 bases between them. The CDR3 DNA reads as TGTGCCACCAGCAGACAGGCCAATCAGCCCCAGCATTTT. It yields the protein CATSRQANQPQHF.

In its sample, this clone was seen a few times. This rearrangement joins TRBV5-1 to TRBJ1-5; no clear D. This CDR3 has 13 residues. V lost 5 bases, J lost 4 bases, and 10 bases lay in between. Germline V gives CDR1 SGHRS, CDR2 YFSETQ. In DNA form, the CDR3 reads TGCGCCAGCAGAGAGCAGGAAAATCAGCCCCAGCATTTT. It encodes CASREQENQPQHF.

This chain uses TRBV10-3 with TRBJ1-5; no definite D call. Looked up from germline, CDR1 is ENHRY and CDR2 is SYGVKD. This CDR3 has 14 residues. V shed 0 bases and J shed 7 bases, with 10 bases lying between them. The CDR3 sequence: CAISESEGNQPQHF. The CDR3 nucleotides read TGTGCCATCAGTGAGTCCGAGGGAAACCAGCCCCAGCATTTT.